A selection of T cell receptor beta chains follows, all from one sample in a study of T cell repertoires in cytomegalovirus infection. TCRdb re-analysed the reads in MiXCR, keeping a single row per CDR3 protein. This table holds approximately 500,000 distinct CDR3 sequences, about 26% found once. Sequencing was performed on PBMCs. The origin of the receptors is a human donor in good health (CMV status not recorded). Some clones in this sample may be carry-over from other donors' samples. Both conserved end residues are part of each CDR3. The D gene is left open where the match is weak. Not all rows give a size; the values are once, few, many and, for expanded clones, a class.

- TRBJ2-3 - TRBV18 CASAAGASGTDTQYF TGTGCCAGCGCTGCAGGGGCCTCTGGCACAGATACGCAGTATTTT
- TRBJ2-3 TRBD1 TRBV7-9 CASDRGTDTQYF TGTGCCTCGGACAGGGGAACAGATACGCAGTATTTT
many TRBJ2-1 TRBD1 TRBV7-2 CASSSTGTAYNEQFF TGTGCCAGCAGCTCAACCGGGACAGCCTACAATGAGCAGTTCTTC
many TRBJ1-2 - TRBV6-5 CASSLTGQANYGYTF TGTGCCAGCAGTCTTACAGGGCAAGCTAACTATGGCTACACCTTC
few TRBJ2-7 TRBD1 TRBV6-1 CASSHGQGDVYGQYF TGTGCCAGCAGTCACGGCCAGGGGGACGTTTATGGGCAGTACTTC
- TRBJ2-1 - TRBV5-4 CASGGAGLYNEQFF TGTGCCAGCGGCGGCGCGGGGCTATACAATGAGCAGTTCTTC
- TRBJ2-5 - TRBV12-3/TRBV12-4 CASSPQRQETQYF TGTGCCAGCAGTCCCCAACGGCAAGAGACCCAGTACTTC
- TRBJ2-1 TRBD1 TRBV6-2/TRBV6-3 CASSSWTGPNGYNEQFF TGTGCCAGCAGTTCTTGGACAGGGCCAAATGGCTACAATGAGCAGTTCTTC
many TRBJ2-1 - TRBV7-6 CASSPVIPLGGYNEQFF TGTGCCAGCAGCCCAGTTATTCCTCTGGGAGGCTACAATGAGCAGTTCTTC
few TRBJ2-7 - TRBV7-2 CASSPLRGGGSYEQYF TGTGCCAGCAGCCCCTTGAGGGGAGGGGGTTCCTACGAGCAGTACTTC
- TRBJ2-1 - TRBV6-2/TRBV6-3 CASSYGIGSKRGEQFF TGTGCCAGCAGTTACGGGATTGGCAGTAAAAGAGGTGAGCAGTTCTTC
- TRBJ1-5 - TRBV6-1 CASRYSSNQPQHF TGTGCCAGCAGGTACAGTTCCAATCAGCCCCAGCATTTT
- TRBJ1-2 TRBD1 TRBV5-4 CASSFYRGSYTF TGTGCCAGCAGCTTTTACAGGGGAAGCTACACCTTC
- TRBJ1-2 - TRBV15 CATSRDSTNYGYTF TGTGCCACCAGCAGAGATTCCACGAACTATGGCTACACCTTC
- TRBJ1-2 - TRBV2 CASSRDTVYGYTF TGTGCCAGCAGTAGGGACACCGTCTATGGCTACACCTTC
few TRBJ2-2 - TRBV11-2 CASSLTRTFRTGELFF TGTGCCAGCAGCTTAACTCGGACCTTTAGAACCGGGGAGCTGTTTTTT
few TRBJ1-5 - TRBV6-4 CASSDSVGGAGNQPQHF TGTGCCAGCAGTGACTCGGTTGGGGGTGCGGGCAATCAGCCCCAGCATTTT
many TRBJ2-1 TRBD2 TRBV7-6 CASSLIGGRARDEQFF TGTGCCAGCAGCTTAATCGGCGGGAGGGCCCGGGATGAGCAGTTCTTC
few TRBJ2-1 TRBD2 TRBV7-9 CASSPSPGLARDEQFF TGTGCCAGCAGCCCGTCTCCGGGACTAGCACGCGATGAGCAGTTCTTC
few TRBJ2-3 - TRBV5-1 CASSFEGARGDTQYF TGCGCCAGCAGCTTCGAGGGAGCCCGGGGGGATACGCAGTATTTT
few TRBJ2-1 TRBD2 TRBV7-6 CASSLASGRDQFF TGTGCCAGCAGCTTAGCCAGCGGGAGAGACCAGTTCTTC
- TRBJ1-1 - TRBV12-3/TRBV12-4 CASSLNARTEAFF TGTGCCAGCAGTTTAAACGCTCGGACTGAAGCTTTCTTT
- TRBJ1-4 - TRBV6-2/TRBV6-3 CASSSAGRANGKLFF TGTGCCAGCAGTTCCGCGGGACGGGCGAATGGAAAACTGTTTTTT
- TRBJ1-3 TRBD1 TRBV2 CASSEGPQGAGNTIYF TGTGCCAGCAGTGAAGGCCCCCAGGGGGCCGGAAACACCATATATTTT
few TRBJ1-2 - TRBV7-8 CASSPDGRIYNYGYTF TGTGCCAGCAGCCCAGACGGACGTATCTACAACTATGGCTACACCTTC
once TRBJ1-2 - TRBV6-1 CASSDAVAYGYTF TGTGCCAGCAGTGATGCGGTCGCCTATGGCTACACCTTC
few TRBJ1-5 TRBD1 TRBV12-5 CASGSQGGSNQPQHF TGTGCTAGTGGTAGCCAGGGGGGTAGCAATCAGCCCCAGCATTTT
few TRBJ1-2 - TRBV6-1 CASSEYRGRYGYTF TGTGCCAGCAGTGAATATAGGGGGAGATATGGCTACACCTTC
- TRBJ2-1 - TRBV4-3 CASSQVWGADNEQFF TGCGCCAGCAGCCAAGTCTGGGGAGCGGACAATGAGCAGTTCTTC
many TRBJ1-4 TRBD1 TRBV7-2 CASSRQGSREKLFF TGTGCCAGCAGCCGACAGGGGTCGCGGGAAAAACTGTTTTTT
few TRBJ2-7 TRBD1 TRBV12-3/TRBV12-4 CASSLGDRGLAYEQYF TGTGCCAGCAGTTTAGGGGACAGGGGGTTGGCCTACGAGCAGTACTTC
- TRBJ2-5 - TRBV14 CASSQQDRGRLAGQETQYF TGTGCCAGCAGCCAACAGGACAGGGGGAGACTAGCGGGACAAGAGACCCAGTACTTC
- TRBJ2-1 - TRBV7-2 CASRVGGTNEQFF TGTGCCAGCAGGGTGGGGGGAACAAATGAGCAGTTCTTC
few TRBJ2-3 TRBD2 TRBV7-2 CASSSSGSLTQYF TGTGCCAGCAGCTCCAGCGGGAGTCTTACGCAGTATTTT
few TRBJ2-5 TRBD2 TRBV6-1 CASSSGLAGSSQETQYF TGTGCCAGCAGCTCTGGACTAGCGGGATCCTCCCAAGAGACCCAGTACTTC
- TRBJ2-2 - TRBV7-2 CASSQNGADTGELFF TGTGCCAGCAGCCAAAATGGGGCGGACACCGGGGAGCTGTTTTTT
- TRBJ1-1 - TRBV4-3 CASSQDLGREAFF TGCGCCAGCAGCCAAGATCTGGGCAGGGAAGCTTTCTTT
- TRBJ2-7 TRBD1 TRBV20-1 CSASSGQGIDEQYF TGCAGTGCCTCCTCGGGACAGGGGATCGACGAGCAGTACTTC
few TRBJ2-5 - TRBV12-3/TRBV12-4 CASSLQDREGGNF TGTGCCAGCAGTTTGCAAGACAGGGAGGGGGGGAACTTC
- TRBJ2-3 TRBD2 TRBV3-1 CASGGSGETSDTQYF TGTGCCAGCGGCGGGAGCGGGGAGACATCAGATACGCAGTATTTT
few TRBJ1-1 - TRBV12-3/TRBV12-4 CASSDRFEAFF TGTGCCAGCAGTGACAGGTTTGAAGCTTTCTTT
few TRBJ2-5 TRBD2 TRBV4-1 CASSSLSGPGETQYF TGCGCCAGCAGTTCCCTTAGCGGGCCTGGGGAGACCCAGTACTTC
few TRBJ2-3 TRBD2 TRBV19 CASSNRLAGAGDTQYF TGTGCCAGTAGTAACCGATTAGCGGGAGCAGGAGATACGCAGTATTTT
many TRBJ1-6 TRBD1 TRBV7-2 CASRKDRAVDNSPLHF TGTGCCAGCAGGAAAGACAGGGCGGTGGACAATTCACCCCTCCACTTT
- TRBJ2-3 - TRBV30 CAWTSTDTQYF TGTGCCTGGACTAGCACAGATACGCAGTATTTT
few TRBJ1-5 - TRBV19 CASSISMGGDQPQHF TGTGCCAGTAGTATTTCTATGGGAGGAGATCAGCCCCAGCATTTT
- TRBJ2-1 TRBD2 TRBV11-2 CASSGAPGTKYNEQFF TGTGCCAGCAGCGGCGCCCCCGGGACTAAGTACAATGAGCAGTTCTTC
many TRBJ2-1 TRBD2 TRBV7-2 CASSLAGTSGRYDEQFF TGTGCCAGCAGCTTAGCCGGGACTAGCGGGAGGTACGATGAGCAGTTCTTC
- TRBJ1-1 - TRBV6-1 CASSESPMNTEAFF TGTGCCAGCAGTGAATCTCCGATGAACACTGAAGCTTTCTTT
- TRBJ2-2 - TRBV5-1 CASSPLSAAGELFF TGCGCCAGCAGCCCTCTTTCGGCGGCCGGGGAGCTGTTTTTT
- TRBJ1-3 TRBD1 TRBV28 CASSPGGLGNTIYF TGTGCCAGCAGTCCAGGGGGCTTGGGGAACACCATATATTTT
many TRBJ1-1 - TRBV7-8 CASSLAADSNTEAFF TGTGCCAGCAGCTTAGCAGCGGACAGCAACACTGAAGCTTTCTTT
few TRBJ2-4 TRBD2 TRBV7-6 CASSPGLAMSIAKNIQYF TGTGCCAGCAGCCCCGGACTAGCGATGTCCATAGCCAAAAACATTCAGTACTTC
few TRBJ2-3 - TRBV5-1 CASSPRGDWSDTQYF TGCGCCAGCAGCCCCCGCGGGGACTGGTCAGATACGCAGTATTTT
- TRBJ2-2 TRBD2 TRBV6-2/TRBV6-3 CASSLLADSNTGELFF TGTGCCAGCAGCTTACTAGCGGACTCCAACACCGGGGAGCTGTTTTTT
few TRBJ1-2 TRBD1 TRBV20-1 CSATGTGGAGYTF TGCAGTGCAACCGGGACAGGGGGCGCGGGCTACACCTTC
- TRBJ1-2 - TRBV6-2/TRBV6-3 CASSYPGTGGANYGYTF TGTGCCAGCAGTTACCCTGGGACGGGCGGAGCTAACTATGGCTACACCTTC
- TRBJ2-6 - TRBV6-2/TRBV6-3 CASNDLGSGANVQTF TGTGCCAGCAATGACCTCGGGTCTGGGGCCAACGTCCAGACTTTC
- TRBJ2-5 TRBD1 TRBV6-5 CASSEVVTGLKTQYF TGTGCCAGCAGTGAAGTAGTGACAGGGCTCAAGACCCAGTACTTC